The entry that follows covers one TCR beta chain sequence. What it binds is unknown. This sample is part of a study of cytomegalovirus exposure and HLA in healthy donors. Study in general: The same platform was used for the 120 validation repertoires and the 600 to 850 first-cohort repertoires, a later analysis reported. Broader study findings: Overall, under 200 TCR beta chains were annotated as cytomegalovirus-associated.

TCRdb's table, derived via immunoSEQ multiplex PCR, lists solely in-frame clones and lacks some. Altogether under 200,000 clones are present, just under 90% being singletons, with the ten largest covering approximately 10%. The donors were part of the approximately 120-subject validation cohort, which stood apart from the approximately 670-subject first cohort. Per germline, CDR1 SGHRS and CDR2 YFSETQ. The CDR3 consists of 16 residues. V lost 2 bases and J lost 15; bases outside the gene matches: 20. The TCR was taken from a woman aged 18-35 years in good health and CMV-seropositive. The specimen was PBMCs. The chain recombines TRBV5-1 with TRBJ2-1; the match to TRBD2 covers 7 bases. The CDR3: CASSFLAGDKNGEVFF. CDR3 nucleotide sequence: TGCGCCAGCAGCTTTTTGGCGGGAGATAAAAATGGAGAAGTGTTCTTC.